The 26 T cell receptor beta chains below were found in one sample sequenced in a study of blood T cells in healthy people across ages. The use of a sample-barcoded 5' primer and a J-beta primer mix characterized a second PCR of about 7 to 12 cycles. In TCRdb, the 5' RACE reads were re-called with MiXCR into one record per CDR3 protein. The sample holds about 1.7 million distinct CDR3 sequences, roughly 27% seen once. The sample comprised blood. These receptors all stem from a woman in her thirties in good health.

The genes are TRBV7-9 and TRBJ2-7; D call uncertain. The CDR3 sequence is 13 residues long. V gave up 11 bases and J gave up 0 bases, with 14 bases separating them. Germline V gives CDR1 SEHNR, CDR2 FQNEAQ (reference sequence). CDR3: CAGSDSASYEQYF. CDR3 nucleotide sequence: TGTGCCGGCTCCGATTCAGCCTCCTACGAGCAGTACTTC.

With respect to this clonotype: A read error may explain this, as a much larger clone is one base away. The chain has TRBV2 and TRBJ2-1, with 8 bases matching TRBD1. The germline CDR1 and CDR2 sequences are SNHLY and FYNNEI. J gave up 6 bases and V 4 bases, and 11 bases lay outside the gene matches. The CDR3 loop spans 16 amino acids. The CDR3 reads CASSGNRGVTCNEQFF. The CDR3 coding sequence is TGTGCCAGCAGTGGAAACAGGGGGGTCACCTGCAATGAGCAGTTCTTC.

The genes are TRBV19 and TRBJ2-3; D remains ambiguous. Germline CDR1 is LNHDA and CDR2 is SQIVND (reference sequence). CDR3 size: 13 residues. The V and J ends lost 6 bases and 7 bases respectively, with 14 bases between them. The CDR3 sequence is CASSTLSRYTQYF. For the CDR3, the DNA is TGTGCCAGTAGCACTCTGTCCAGGTATACGCAGTATTTT.

This clonotype was observed a few times. One end of the junction does not line up with germline, which may come from a read error. V usage is TRBV5-1 and J usage is TRBJ2-1; 13 positions agree with TRBD2. Germline V gene data show CDR1 as SGHRS and CDR2 as YFSETQ. This CDR3 region has 16 residues. CDR3 amino acids: CAGSSQLAGGPGEQFF. CDR3 nucleotide sequence: TGCGCCGGCAGCTCCCAACTAGCGGGAGGGCCGGGTGAGCAGTTCTTC.

This clonotype was counted between two and nine times. Here the CDR3 reads CASSFGVAGVGEQYF. The DNA of the CDR3 is TGTGCCAGCAGCTTTGGAGTAGCGGGAGTAGGCGAGCAGTACTTC. The genes are TRBV7-6 and TRBJ2-7, with 9 bases matching TRBD2. The V gene's germline CDR1 is SGHVS and CDR2 FNYEAQ. The CDR3 runs 15 residues. Trimming removed 3 bases from V and 6 bases from J; junction bases left unmatched: 9.

This clonotype was counted a few times. The V and J genes are TRBV20-1 and TRBJ1-6, with D tentatively TRBD1 (5 bases). The CDR3 contains 12 residues. The V and J ends lost 3 bases and 14 bases respectively, with 14 bases between them. Germline CDR1 is DFQATT and CDR2 is SNEGSKA (reference sequence). The CDR3 sequence: CSASGAGTALHF. The CDR3 DNA follows: TGCAGTGCTAGCGGGGCAGGAACGGCCCTCCACTTT.

A note on this clonotype: A much more abundant neighbour one base away suggests this may be a read error. This chain links TRBV29-1 with TRBJ2-3; tentatively, D is TRBD2 (6 bases). The CDR3 totals 13 residues. Germline V CDR1 and CDR2: SQVTM, ANQGSEA. The CDR3 DNA reads TGCAGCGCTGAAGACGGGGGTACAGATACGCAGTATTTT. It is translated as CSAEDGGTDTQYF.

A remark on this clonotype: This may be a read error: a much more frequent sequence differs by one nucleotide. The chain carries TRBV29-1 and TRBJ2-4; the D gene is possibly TRBD2 (6 bases). The V gene's germline CDR1 is SQVTM and CDR2 ANQGSEA. The CDR3 totals 13 residues. V was trimmed by 4 bases and J by 15 bases, leaving 22 bases between them. The CDR3 sequence is CSVGTREPRERYF. DNA for the CDR3: TGCAGCGTTGGTACAAGAGAGCCACGGGAGCGGTACTTC.

This chain links TRBV12-3 or TRBV12-4 with TRBJ2-7, with 7 bases that match TRBD1. V lost 2 bases and J lost 7; bases outside the gene matches: 11. This CDR3 contains 15 residues. The CDR3 sequence: CASSLRGLAYNEQYF. CDR3 bases: TGTGCCAGCAGTTTAAGGGGGCTCGCCTACAATGAGCAGTACTTC.

With respect to this clonotype: A junction end diverges from the germline sequence, so it may reflect a read error. The chain employs TRBV4-3 and TRBJ2-6; D is possibly TRBD1 or TRBD2 (5 bases each). Germline V gene data show CDR1 as LGHNA and CDR2 as YSLEER. The CDR3 is 18 residues long. The CDR3 DNA reads as TGCGCCAGCAGCCAAGAAAGTGACGGGACCTCTGGGGTCAACGTCCTGACTTTC. Encoded protein: CASSQESDGTSGVNVLTF.

The rearrangement links TRBV6-1 to TRBJ2-2; D gene uncertain. The V gene's germline CDR1 is MNHNS and CDR2 SASEGT. V was pared by 8 bases and J by 4 bases, with 14 bases between. The CDR3 loop spans 14 amino acids. CDR3 sequence: CASLTQVLTGELFF. CDR3 nucleotide sequence: TGTGCCAGCCTCACTCAGGTTCTCACCGGGGAGCTGTTTTTT.

V is TRBV2 and J is TRBJ1-3, with TRBD1 identical over 9 bases. The germline CDR1 and CDR2 sequences are SNHLY and FYNNEI. J gave up 4 bases and V 7 bases, and 5 bases lay outside the gene matches. The CDR3 has 14 amino acids. CDR3 sequence: CASKDRGSGNTIYF. The CDR3, as DNA: TGTGCCAGCAAAGACAGGGGGTCGGGAAACACCATATATTTT.

This clonotype occurred many times. This sequence joins TRBV5-1 and TRBJ2-1, with 13 bases lining up with TRBD2. The germline V gene has CDR1 SGHRS and CDR2 YFSETQ. Losses at the gene ends were 7 bases for V and 6 bases for J; bases not matched to a gene: 10. The CDR3 is made up of 16 amino acids. The chain's CDR3 is CASGGTSGTEGNEQFF. DNA for the CDR3: TGCGCCAGCGGCGGGACTAGCGGGACTGAGGGCAATGAGCAGTTCTTC.

The chain couples TRBV7-9 to TRBJ2-6; the match to TRBD2 covers 11 bases. Germline values: CDR1 SEHNR, CDR2 FQNEAQ (reference sequence). The junction had 9 bases not matched to a gene; V was cut back by 5 bases and J by 3 bases. The CDR3 has 18 residues. CDR3 sequence reads: CASSPGLAGGSGANVLTF. CDR3 DNA: TGTGCCAGCAGCCCCGGGCTAGCGGGAGGAAGTGGGGCCAACGTCCTGACTTTC.

The genes are TRBV11-2 and TRBJ2-1; 8 nucleotides agree with TRBD2. Per germline, CDR1 SGHAT and CDR2 FQNNGV. This CDR3 is 14 amino acids long. Trimming cost V 8 bases and J 10 bases; bases outside gene matches: 13. This CDR3 is CASRRSGLGYEQFF. In nucleotides, the CDR3 is TGTGCCAGCCGTCGGTCGGGACTAGGCTACGAGCAGTTCTTC.

V is TRBV29-1 and J is TRBJ2-5; D possibly corresponds to TRBD1 (6 bases). CDR1 is SQVTM and CDR2 is ANQGSEA in the germline V gene. The V gene lost 3 bases and the J gene lost 5 bases, with 10 bases spanning the gap. The CDR3 spans 12 residues. In DNA, the CDR3 is TGCAGCGTTGAGCGGACAGCGGAGACCCAGTACTTC. Its translation is CSVERTAETQYF.

In this sample, this clonotype turned up a few times. This sequence joins TRBV19 and TRBJ2-1; the D call may be TRBD1 or TRBD2 (5 bases each). Trimming took off 3 bases at V and 10 bases at J, with 16 bases between the two ends. CDR3 length: 14 residues. Germline-derived CDR1 and CDR2 are LNHDA and SQIVND (reference sequence). DNA for the CDR3: TGTGCCAGTAGTATCCCGGGACGTCTCGGGGAGCAGTTCTTC. Translation gives CASSIPGRLGEQFF.

The V gene is TRBV5-1, the J gene TRBJ2-7, with a tentative D call TRBD2 (6 bases). V lost 3 bases, J lost 2 bases, and 18 bases lay in between. The CDR3 length is 16 residues. Germline CDR1 is SGHRS and CDR2 is YFSETQ. This CDR3 is CASSSSMTTGAYEQYF. CDR3 sequence (DNA): TGCGCCAGCAGCTCCTCAATGACGACGGGAGCCTACGAGCAGTACTTC.

V gene TRBV20-1 combines with J gene TRBJ2-1; no firm D call. The V gene lost 6 bases and the J gene lost 7 bases, with 16 bases spanning the gap. The germline gives CDR1 DFQATT, CDR2 SNEGSKA (reference sequence). The CDR3 totals 13 residues. CDR3 in amino acids: CSAPWVGPNEQFF. The CDR3 bases are TGCAGTGCCCCCTGGGTGGGTCCTAATGAGCAGTTCTTC.

In its sample, this clonotype was seen a few times. V gene TRBV6-5 combines with J gene TRBJ2-1; TRBD1 matches at 9 bases. Losses at the gene ends were 2 bases for V and 0 bases for J; bases not matched to a gene: 5. Germline CDR1 reads MNHEY; CDR2 reads SVGAGI. The CDR3 is 17 residues long. DNA of the CDR3: TGTGCCAGCAGTTACAAGAACAGGGGGCTCTCCTACAATGAGCAGTTCTTC. This sequence encodes CASSYKNRGLSYNEQFF.

This clonotype has only a few counts. This sequence joins TRBV29-1 and TRBJ1-1; D not certain. Germline values: CDR1 SQVTM, CDR2 ANQGSEA. V was cut by 6 bases and J by 3 bases, with 14 bases left in between. The length of the CDR3 is 13 residues. As DNA, the CDR3 is TGCAGCGTCCCTCAGGCTATGGACACTGAAGCTTTCTTT. Its protein product is CSVPQAMDTEAFF.

This rearrangement joins TRBV11-2 to TRBJ2-7, with no clear D. V was trimmed by 3 bases and J by 2 bases, leaving 8 bases between them. Germline V CDR1 and CDR2: SGHAT, FQNNGV. The CDR3 length is 13 residues. The CDR3 coding sequence is TGTGCCAGCAGCTTCGACACAACCTACGAGCAGTACTTC. Protein: CASSFDTTYEQYF.

The chain has TRBV3-1 and TRBJ2-5; a possible D gene is TRBD2 (5 bases). This CDR3 spans 14 amino acids. Germline V lookup: CDR1 LGHDT, CDR2 YNNKEL (reference sequence). The V end lost 7 bases, the J end lost 2 bases, and 14 bases lay between the germline ends. CDR3 sequence: CASKGLAAQETQYF. In DNA form, the CDR3 reads TGTGCCAGCAAGGGTCTAGCAGCTCAAGAGACCCAGTACTTC.

In its sample, this clonotype was seen many times. The chain links TRBV27 to TRBJ2-7; 11 bases agree with TRBD2. The germline V gene encodes CDR1 MNHEY and CDR2 SMNVEV (reference sequence). This CDR3 comprises 17 residues. The V gene end was trimmed by 2 bases and the J gene end by 2 bases; junction bases not matched to a gene: 8. The CDR3 reads CASSLKASGRLPYEQYF. The CDR3 DNA reads TGTGCCAGCAGTTTAAAGGCTAGCGGGAGGCTGCCCTACGAGCAGTACTTC.

The chain joins TRBV12-3 or TRBV12-4 to TRBJ2-1, with D hard to call. The germline V and J ends were trimmed by 5 bases and 3 bases, with 11 bases remaining between them. This CDR3 is built from 14 residues. CDR3 region: CASSTSVFYNEQFF. The DNA of the CDR3 is TGTGCCAGCAGTACCTCAGTGTTCTACAATGAGCAGTTCTTC.

In this sample, this clonotype turned up many times. This chain links TRBV7-2 with TRBJ2-7; no reliable D call. With 3 bases removed from V and 2 bases from J, the gap between germline ends came to 11 bases. Germline V gene lookup returns CDR1 SGHTA and CDR2 FQGNSA. The CDR3 covers 14 residues. CDR3 nucleotides: TGTGCCAGCAGCTTGCAGGTTGAAGCCTACGAGCAGTACTTC. Translation: CASSLQVEAYEQYF. The whole variable domain, remainder taken from reference TRBV7-2 and TRBJ2-7, is GAGVSQSPSNKVTEKGKDVELRCDPISGHTALYWYRQSLGQGLEFLIYFQGNSAPDKSGLPSDRFSAERTGGSVSTLTIQRTQQEDSAVYLCASSLQVEAYEQYFGPGTRLTVT.